This T cell receptor beta chain is drawn from a study of long-term antiretroviral therapy in people with HIV. With survey level as its setting, the immunoSEQ assay was v3.0. This table comes from immunoSEQ multiplex PCR, and its TCRdb copy is limited to in-frame clones, with some not included. This sample has over 10,000 clones, with approximately 90% found just once. Trimming removed 6 bases at V and 9 bases at J, with 9 bases between. Germline lookup yields CDR1 MNHNY and CDR2 SVGAGI (reference sequence). The CDR3 length is 12 residues. The V and J genes are TRBV6-6 and TRBJ1-6; D is unresolved. This sequence originates from a woman between 35 and 50 years old with HIV. Material: unsorted PBMCs, obtained 2.1 years after starting antiretroviral therapy. The CDR3 here is CASRLLRSPLHF. The DNA for the CDR3 is TGTGCCAGCAGGTTACTCCGTTCACCCCTCCACTTT.